The 17 T cell receptor beta chains reported below all come from one sample, sequenced in a study of T cell changes during pregnancy in multiple sclerosis. Profiling relied on immunoSEQ multiplex PCR, and the TCRdb table lists in-frame clones only, not all of them. This sample yields 79,000 or so clones, of which about nine tenths are seen a single time; around 3% belongs to the top ten. Sequencing used peripheral blood, obtained before pregnancy. Receptor source: a female donor with multiple sclerosis, enrolled in a pregnancy study.

The chain couples TRBV6-4 to TRBJ1-1, with 8 bases matching TRBD1. Germline V lookup: CDR1 MRHNA, CDR2 SNTAGT. The CDR3 is 17 amino acids. After removal of 3 bases from V and 1 base from J, the junction contained 10 bases not matched to a gene. CDR3: CASSETEDREGNTEAFF. DNA of the CDR3: TGTGCCAGCAGTGAGACCGAGGACAGGGAGGGGAACACTGAAGCTTTCTTT.

The rearrangement links TRBV6-1 to TRBJ1-2, with 9 nucleotides matching TRBD1. CDR1 and CDR2 (germline): MNHNS, SASEGT. Trimming cost V 7 bases and J 7 bases; bases outside gene matches: 10. This CDR3 region has 14 residues. The CDR3 reads CASIFGTGFAGYTF. CDR3 in DNA: TGTGCCAGCATTTTCGGGACAGGGTTTGCTGGCTACACCTTC.

V gene TRBV11-2 combines with J gene TRBJ2-7; 9 bases line up with TRBD2. This CDR3 is 15 amino acids long. In germline, CDR1 is SGHAT, CDR2 FQNNGV. Trimming cost V 6 bases and J 0 bases; bases outside gene matches: 6. The CDR3 bases are TGTGCCAGCAGGCATGGGACTAGCAGCTCCTACGAGCAGTACTTC. This translates into CASRHGTSSSYEQYF.

The chain recombines TRBV4-2 with TRBJ1-6; 7 bases match TRBD1. V shed 6 bases and J 6 bases; nucleotides not matched to a gene: 5. The CDR3 contains 14 residues. CDR1 and CDR2 from the germline V gene are LGHNA and YNFKEQ. Here the CDR3 reads CASSRDRVNSPLHF. CDR3 nucleotide sequence: TGTGCCAGCAGTCGAGACAGGGTTAATTCACCCCTCCACTTT.

The chain has TRBV6-6 and TRBJ2-7, with TRBD1 as a possible D gene (6 bases). From germline, CDR1 is MNHNY and CDR2 SVGAGI (reference sequence). Trimming pared 6 bases from V and 2 bases from J, leaving 17 bases between. The CDR3 length is 15 residues. CDR3 protein: CASRTPDSPAYEQYF. In nucleotides, the CDR3 is TGTGCCAGCAGGACCCCGGACAGTCCAGCCTACGAGCAGTACTTC.

This clone has only a few counts. The J gene is TRBJ2-7, the V gene TRBV6-1, with D perhaps TRBD1 (6 bases). The germline gives CDR1 MNHNS, CDR2 SASEGT. V lost 4 bases, J lost 3 bases, and 10 bases lay in between. The CDR3 length is 13 residues. The chain's CDR3 is CASSGKGDYEQYF. DNA for the CDR3: TGTGCCAGCAGTGGAAAGGGGGACTACGAGCAGTACTTC.

The chain links TRBV11-2 to TRBJ1-1; D is possibly TRBD1 (5 bases). The V end was cut by 3 bases, the J end by 3 bases, with 8 bases between. This CDR3 contains 13 residues. Per germline, CDR1 SGHAT and CDR2 FQNNGV. CDR3 sequence reads: CASSLTADTEAFF. The CDR3 nucleotides are TGTGCCAGCAGCTTGACAGCCGACACTGAAGCTTTCTTT.

The chain has TRBV9 and TRBJ1-4; D perhaps matches TRBD1 (6 bases). Trimming stripped 0 bases from V and 5 bases from J, with 8 bases between. This CDR3 comprises 14 residues. Germline assignment: CDR1 SGDLS and CDR2 YYNGEE. As DNA, the CDR3 is TGTGCCAGCAGCGTAGGGGGGCGCAATGAAAAACTGTTTTTT. Protein: CASSVGGRNEKLFF. The full variable domain, rest sourced from reference TRBV9 and TRBJ1-4, is DSGVTQTPKHLITATGQRVTLRCSPRSGDLSVYWYQQSLDQGLQFLIQYYNGEERAKGNILERFSAQQFPDLHSELNLSSLELGDSALYFCASSVGGRNEKLFFGSGTQLSVL.

The chain recombines TRBV4-2 with TRBJ2-3; 8 nucleotides line up with TRBD2. Germline loops: CDR1 LGHNA, CDR2 YNFKEQ. The CDR3 runs 15 residues. V shed 0 bases, J shed 3 bases, and the junction held 2 bases outside the gene matches. CDR3 sequence: CASSQETGGTDTQYF. The CDR3 nucleotides are TGTGCCAGCAGCCAAGAAACGGGGGGGACAGATACGCAGTATTTT.

This clone was detected once. The chain employs TRBV6-1 and TRBJ2-7; D gene unclear. The CDR3 consists of 13 residues. The ends were cut back, 6 bases at V and 4 bases at J, with 13 bases in the middle. Germline CDR1 MNHNS, CDR2 SASEGT. As DNA, the CDR3 is TGTGCCAGCAGCATCTATGCTCTTTACGAGCAGTACTTC. Its translation: CASSIYALYEQYF.

The chain joins TRBV29-1 to TRBJ2-1; 11 nucleotides align to TRBD2. V dropped 7 bases and J dropped 5; count of bases not matched to a gene: 10. The CDR3 has 15 residues. Germline-derived CDR1 and CDR2 are SQVTM and ANQGSEA. CDR3 residues: CSAKTSGSPNNEQFF. In nucleotides, the CDR3 is TGCAGCGCTAAAACTAGCGGGAGCCCTAACAATGAGCAGTTCTTC.

The CDR3 reads CASSVGLAERDLYEQYF. The CDR3 nucleotides are TGTGCCAGCAGCGTAGGGCTTGCGGAGCGGGACCTTTACGAGCAGTACTTC. The V and J genes are TRBV9 and TRBJ2-7; 7 bases agree with TRBD2. The CDR3 extends over 17 amino acids. The germline V gene has CDR1 SGDLS and CDR2 YYNGEE. Trimming took 0 bases from V and 4 from J; bases not matched to a gene: 13.

The genes are TRBV10-3 and TRBJ2-1; D uncertain. Trimming stripped 3 bases from V and 5 bases from J, with 8 bases between. The germline gives CDR1 ENHRY, CDR2 SYGVKD. The CDR3 loop spans 13 amino acids. CDR3 DNA: TGTGCCATCAGTGAAGGCGGTAACAATGAGCAGTTCTTC. This translates into CAISEGGNNEQFF.

The chain employs TRBV29-1 and TRBJ2-1, with D perhaps matching TRBD1 (5 bases). Germline V gives CDR1 SQVTM, CDR2 ANQGSEA. The V end was cut by 1 base, the J end by 10 bases, with 8 bases between. This CDR3 is built from 11 residues. The CDR3 DNA reads as TGCAGCGTTGAAGCGAAGGGGGAGCAGTTCTTC. The encoded protein is CSVEAKGEQFF.

The gene calls are TRBV7-9 and TRBJ2-1, with 7 bases identical to TRBD2. The CDR3 spans 14 residues. Trimming at V came to 6 bases and at J to 4 bases, leaving 6 bases not matched to a gene. The germline gives CDR1 SEHNR, CDR2 FQNEAQ (reference sequence). The CDR3 sequence: CASRGGSSYNEQFF. The DNA for the CDR3 is TGTGCCAGCAGGGGAGGGTCTTCATACAATGAGCAGTTCTTC.

The J gene is TRBJ2-7, the V gene TRBV6-1; 10 bases align to TRBD2. Trimming took 3 bases from V and 6 from J; bases not matched to a gene: 11. The CDR3 covers 16 residues. Germline lookup yields CDR1 MNHNS and CDR2 SASEGT. The CDR3 spells CASSEASGGRLLEQYF. The CDR3 region has the DNA TGTGCCAGCAGTGAGGCTAGCGGGGGCCGCCTACTCGAGCAGTACTTC.

The chain employs TRBV4-3 and TRBJ2-5; D unresolved. This CDR3 has 12 residues. Germline CDR1 is LGHNA and CDR2 is YSLEER. Trimming left V 2 bases short and J 4 bases short, with 5 bases between. CDR3 amino acids: CASSQSLETQYF. CDR3 DNA sequence: TGCGCCAGCAGCCAATCATTAGAGACCCAGTACTTC.